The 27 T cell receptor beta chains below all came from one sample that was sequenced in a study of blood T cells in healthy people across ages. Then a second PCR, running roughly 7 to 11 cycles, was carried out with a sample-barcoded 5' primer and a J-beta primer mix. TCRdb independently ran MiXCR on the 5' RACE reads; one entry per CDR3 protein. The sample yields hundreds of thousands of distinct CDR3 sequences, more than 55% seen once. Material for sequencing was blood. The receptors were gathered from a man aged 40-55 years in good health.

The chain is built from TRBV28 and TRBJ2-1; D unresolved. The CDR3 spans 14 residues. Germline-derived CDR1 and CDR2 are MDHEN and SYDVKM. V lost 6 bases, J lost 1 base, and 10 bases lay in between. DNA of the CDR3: TGTGCCAGCAGGCCCATGGGGTCCTACAATGAGCAGTTCTTC. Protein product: CASRPMGSYNEQFF.

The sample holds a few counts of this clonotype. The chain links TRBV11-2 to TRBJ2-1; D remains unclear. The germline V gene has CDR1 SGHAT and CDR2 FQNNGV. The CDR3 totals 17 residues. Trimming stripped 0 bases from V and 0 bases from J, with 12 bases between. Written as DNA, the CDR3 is TGTGCCAGCAGCTTAGATTTCTCGGGCATCTCCTACAATGAGCAGTTCTTC. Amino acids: CASSLDFSGISYNEQFF.

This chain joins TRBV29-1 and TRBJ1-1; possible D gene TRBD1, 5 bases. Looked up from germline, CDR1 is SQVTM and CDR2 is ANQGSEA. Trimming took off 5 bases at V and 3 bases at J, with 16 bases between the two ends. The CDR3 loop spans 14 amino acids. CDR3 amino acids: CSVLEQTGDTEAFF. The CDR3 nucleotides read TGCAGCGTTCTAGAACAAACGGGGGACACTGAAGCTTTCTTT.

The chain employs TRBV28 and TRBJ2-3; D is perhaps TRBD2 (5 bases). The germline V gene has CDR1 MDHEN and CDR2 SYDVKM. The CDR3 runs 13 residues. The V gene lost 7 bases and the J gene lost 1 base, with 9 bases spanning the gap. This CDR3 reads CASNRGGTDTQYF. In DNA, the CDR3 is TGTGCCAGCAACCGGGGTGGCACAGATACGCAGTATTTT.

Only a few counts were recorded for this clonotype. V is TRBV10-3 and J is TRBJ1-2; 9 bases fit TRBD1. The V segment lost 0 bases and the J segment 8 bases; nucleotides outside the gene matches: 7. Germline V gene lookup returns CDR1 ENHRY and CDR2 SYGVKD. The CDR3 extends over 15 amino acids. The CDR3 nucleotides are TGTGCCATCAGTGAGTCGAGGGGACAGGGATCCGGCTACACCTTC. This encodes CAISESRGQGSGYTF.

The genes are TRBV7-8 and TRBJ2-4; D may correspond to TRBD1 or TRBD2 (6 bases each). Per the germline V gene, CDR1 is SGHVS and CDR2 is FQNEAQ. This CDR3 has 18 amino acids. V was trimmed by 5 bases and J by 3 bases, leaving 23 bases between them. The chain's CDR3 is CASSGRDIRLEGKNIQYF. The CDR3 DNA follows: TGTGCCAGCAGCGGCCGGGACATCCGTCTGGAGGGCAAAAACATTCAGTACTTC.

This chain's CDR3 is CAITPRTGNEQFF. The CDR3 nucleotides read TGTGCCATCACCCCGAGGACCGGTAATGAGCAGTTCTTC. The genes are TRBV10-3 and TRBJ2-1; D is ambiguous. Trimming removed 7 bases from V and 7 bases from J, with 14 bases in between. Germline assignment: CDR1 ENHRY and CDR2 SYGVKD. This CDR3 is 13 amino acids long.

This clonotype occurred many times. CDR3: CASLGAYNEQFF. In nucleotides, the CDR3 is TGTGCCAGCCTAGGGGCCTACAATGAGCAGTTCTTC. The rearrangement uses TRBV4-2 and TRBJ2-1; D perhaps matches TRBD1 (5 bases). Germline CDR1 LGHNA, CDR2 YNFKEQ. The CDR3 extends over 12 amino acids. Between the trimmed V and J ends, which lost 8 bases and 2 bases, there was a span of 7 bases.

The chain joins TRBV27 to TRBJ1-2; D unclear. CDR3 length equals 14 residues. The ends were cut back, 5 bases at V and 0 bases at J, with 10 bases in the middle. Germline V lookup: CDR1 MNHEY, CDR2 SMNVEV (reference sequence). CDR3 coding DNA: TGTGCCAGCAGTGCCAGCACAGCTAACTATGGCTACACCTTC. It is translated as CASSASTANYGYTF.

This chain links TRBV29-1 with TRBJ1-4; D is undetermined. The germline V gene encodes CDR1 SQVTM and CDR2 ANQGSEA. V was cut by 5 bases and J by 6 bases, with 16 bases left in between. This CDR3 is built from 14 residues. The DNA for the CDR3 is TGCAGCGTTTTTAAGGATGGGGAGGATGAAAAACTGTTTTTT. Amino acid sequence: CSVFKDGEDEKLFF.

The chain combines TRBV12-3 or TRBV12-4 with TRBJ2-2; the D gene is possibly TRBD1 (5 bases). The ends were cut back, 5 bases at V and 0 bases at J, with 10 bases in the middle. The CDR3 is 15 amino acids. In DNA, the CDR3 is TGTGCCAGCAGTCCGGACACTGCGAACACCGGGGAGCTGTTTTTT. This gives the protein CASSPDTANTGELFF.

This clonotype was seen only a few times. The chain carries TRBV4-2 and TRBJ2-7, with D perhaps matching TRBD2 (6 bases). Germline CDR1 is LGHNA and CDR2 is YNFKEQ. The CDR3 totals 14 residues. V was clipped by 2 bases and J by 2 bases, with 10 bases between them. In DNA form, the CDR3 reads TGTGCCAGCAGCCAAATTGGGGGGACCTACGAGCAGTACTTC. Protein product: CASSQIGGTYEQYF.

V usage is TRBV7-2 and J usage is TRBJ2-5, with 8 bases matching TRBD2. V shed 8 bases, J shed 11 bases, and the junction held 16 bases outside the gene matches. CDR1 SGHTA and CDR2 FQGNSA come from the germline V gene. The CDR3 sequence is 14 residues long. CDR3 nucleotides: TGTGCCAGCTCCGGGGGGGGTGGTCACAATGAGCAGTACTTC. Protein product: CASSGGGGHNEQYF. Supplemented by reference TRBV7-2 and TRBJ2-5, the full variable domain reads GAGVSQSPSNKVTEKGKDVELRCDPISGHTALYWYRQSLGQGLEFLIYFQGNSAPDKSGLPSDRFSAERTGGSVSTLTIQRTQQEDSAVYLCASSGGGGHNEQYFGPGTRLLVL.

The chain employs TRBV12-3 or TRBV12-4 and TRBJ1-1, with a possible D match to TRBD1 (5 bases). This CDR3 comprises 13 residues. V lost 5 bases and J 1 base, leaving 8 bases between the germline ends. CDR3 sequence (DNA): TGTGCCAGCAGTAATGACAGGAACACTGAAGCTTTCTTT. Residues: CASSNDRNTEAFF.

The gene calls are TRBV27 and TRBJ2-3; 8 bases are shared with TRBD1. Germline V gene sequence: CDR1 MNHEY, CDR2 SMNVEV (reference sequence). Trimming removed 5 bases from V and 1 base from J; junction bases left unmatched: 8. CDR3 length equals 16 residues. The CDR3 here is CASSAEPGQGTDTQYF. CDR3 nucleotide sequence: TGTGCCAGCAGTGCTGAACCGGGACAGGGCACAGATACGCAGTATTTT.

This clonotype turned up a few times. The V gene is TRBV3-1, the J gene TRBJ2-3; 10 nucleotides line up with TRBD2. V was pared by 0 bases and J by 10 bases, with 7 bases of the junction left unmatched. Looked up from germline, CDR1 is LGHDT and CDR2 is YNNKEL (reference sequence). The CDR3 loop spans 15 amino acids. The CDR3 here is CASSQDLASGSAQYF. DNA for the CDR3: TGTGCCAGCAGCCAAGATCTGGCTAGCGGGAGTGCGCAGTATTTT.

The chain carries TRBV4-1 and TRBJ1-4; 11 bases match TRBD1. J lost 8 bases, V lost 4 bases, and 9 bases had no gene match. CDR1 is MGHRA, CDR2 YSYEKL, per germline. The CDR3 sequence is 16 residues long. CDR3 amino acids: CASSRPAGQGDEKLFF. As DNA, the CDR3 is TGCGCCAGCAGCCGGCCCGCGGGACAGGGGGACGAAAAACTGTTTTTT.

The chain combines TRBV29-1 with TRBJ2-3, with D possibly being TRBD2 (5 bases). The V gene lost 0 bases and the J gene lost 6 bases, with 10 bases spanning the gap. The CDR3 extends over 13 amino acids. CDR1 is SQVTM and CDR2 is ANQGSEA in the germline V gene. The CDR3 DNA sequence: TGCAGCGTTGAAGATCCGGGGAAGGATACGCAGTATTTT. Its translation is CSVEDPGKDTQYF.

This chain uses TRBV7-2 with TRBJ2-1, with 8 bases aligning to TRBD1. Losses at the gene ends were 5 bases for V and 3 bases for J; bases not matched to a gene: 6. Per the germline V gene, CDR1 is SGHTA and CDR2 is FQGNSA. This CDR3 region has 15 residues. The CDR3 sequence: CASSHDRGRYNEQFF. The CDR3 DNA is TGTGCCAGCAGCCATGACAGGGGACGCTACAATGAGCAGTTCTTC.

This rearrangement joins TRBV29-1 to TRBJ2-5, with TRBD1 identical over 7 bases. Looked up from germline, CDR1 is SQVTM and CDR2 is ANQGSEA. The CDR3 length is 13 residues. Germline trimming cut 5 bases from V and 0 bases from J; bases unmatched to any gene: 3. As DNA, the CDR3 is TGCAGCGTTTCGACAGGGCACCAAGAGACCCAGTACTTC. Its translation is CSVSTGHQETQYF.

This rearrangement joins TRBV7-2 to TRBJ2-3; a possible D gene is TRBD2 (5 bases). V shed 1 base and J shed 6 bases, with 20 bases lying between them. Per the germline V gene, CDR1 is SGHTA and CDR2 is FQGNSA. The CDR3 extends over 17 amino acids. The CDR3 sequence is CASSLGVGEGHGDTQYF. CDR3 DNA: TGTGCCAGCAGCTTAGGGGTTGGTGAGGGCCATGGGGATACGCAGTATTTT.

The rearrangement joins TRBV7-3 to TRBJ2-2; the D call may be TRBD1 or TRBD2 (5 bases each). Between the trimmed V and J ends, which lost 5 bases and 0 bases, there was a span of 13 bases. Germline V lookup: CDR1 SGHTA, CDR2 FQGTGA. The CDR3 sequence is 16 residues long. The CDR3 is CASSRDGSANTGELFF. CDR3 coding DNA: TGTGCCAGCAGCCGGGACGGCTCCGCGAACACCGGGGAGCTGTTTTTT.

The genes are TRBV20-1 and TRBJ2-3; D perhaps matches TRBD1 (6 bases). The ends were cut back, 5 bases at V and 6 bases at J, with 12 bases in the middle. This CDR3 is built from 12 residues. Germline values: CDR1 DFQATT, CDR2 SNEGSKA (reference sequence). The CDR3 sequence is CSAEGDRDTQYF. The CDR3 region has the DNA TGCAGTGCTGAGGGGGATCGGGATACGCAGTATTTT.

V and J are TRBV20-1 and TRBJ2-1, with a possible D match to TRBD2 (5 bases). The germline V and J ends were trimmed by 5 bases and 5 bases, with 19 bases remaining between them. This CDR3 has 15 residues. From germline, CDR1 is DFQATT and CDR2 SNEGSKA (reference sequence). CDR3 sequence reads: CSAHKLESSHNEQFF. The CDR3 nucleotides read TGCAGTGCTCACAAACTAGAATCCTCTCACAATGAGCAGTTCTTC.

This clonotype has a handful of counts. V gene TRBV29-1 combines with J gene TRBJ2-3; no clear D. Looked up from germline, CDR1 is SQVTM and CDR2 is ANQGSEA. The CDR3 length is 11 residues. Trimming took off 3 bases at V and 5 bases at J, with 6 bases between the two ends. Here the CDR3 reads CSVDPEDTQYF. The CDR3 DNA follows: TGCAGCGTTGATCCCGAAGATACGCAGTATTTT.

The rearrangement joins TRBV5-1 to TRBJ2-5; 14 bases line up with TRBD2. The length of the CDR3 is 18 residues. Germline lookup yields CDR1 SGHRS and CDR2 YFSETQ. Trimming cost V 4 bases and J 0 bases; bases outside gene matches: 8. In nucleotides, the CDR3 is TGCGCCAGCAGCCAAGGACTAGCGGGAGGATTGTACCAAGAGACCCAGTACTTC. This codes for CASSQGLAGGLYQETQYF.

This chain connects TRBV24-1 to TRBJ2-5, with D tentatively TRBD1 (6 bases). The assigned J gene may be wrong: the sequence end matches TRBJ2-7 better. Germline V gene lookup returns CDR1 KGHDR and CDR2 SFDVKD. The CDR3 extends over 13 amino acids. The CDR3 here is CATSALAGAEQYF. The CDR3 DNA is TGTGCCACCAGTGCCCTCGCAGGGGCCGAGCAGTACTTC.